What follows are 11 T cell receptor beta chains derived from one specimen sequenced in a study of beta chain features in type 1 diabetes. cDNA synthesis used the whole RNA isolate, giving expressed TCRB sequences. Some clones are missing from TCRdb's copy, which holds only in-frame ones; the method was immunoSEQ multiplex PCR. Here the sample spans about 900,000 clones, under 20% being singletons. Sequenced sample: naive CD4+ T cells from blood. The source is a young woman in good health.

This chain links TRBV27 with TRBJ2-6, with no clear D. Trimming left V 7 bases short and J 2 bases short, with 6 bases between. The CDR3 sequence is 13 residues long. The germline gives CDR1 MNHEY, CDR2 SMNVEV (reference sequence). The CDR3 DNA reads as TGTGCCAGCAAATTTACTGGGGCCAACGTCCTGACTTTC. This sequence encodes CASKFTGANVLTF.

The J gene is TRBJ2-4, the V gene TRBV7-9; TRBD1 aligns across 7 bases. CDR3 size: 16 residues. Looked up from germline, CDR1 is SEHNR and CDR2 is FQNEAQ (reference sequence). After removal of 6 bases from V and 2 bases from J, the junction contained 10 bases not matched to a gene. CDR3 residues: CASRPNPDRTKNIQYF. As DNA, the CDR3 is TGTGCCAGCAGACCCAACCCGGACAGGACCAAAAACATTCAGTACTTC.

The chain joins TRBV19 to TRBJ2-2; D remains ambiguous. The CDR3 is made up of 16 amino acids. The V and J ends lost 1 base and 2 bases respectively, with 11 bases between them. CDR1 is LNHDA and CDR2 is SQIVND in the germline V gene (reference sequence). The CDR3 sequence: CASSIVSSPNTGELFF. The CDR3 region has the DNA TGTGCCAGTAGTATAGTTTCCAGCCCCAACACCGGGGAGCTGTTTTTT.

V is TRBV4-3 and J is TRBJ2-6; 9 bases align to TRBD1. There are 19 residues in the CDR3. The trim removed 4 bases at V and 0 bases at J, leaving 10 bases unmatched. From germline, CDR1 is LGHNA and CDR2 YSLEER. In nucleotides, the CDR3 is TGCGCCAGCAGCCGCTTCGAAACGGGACAGGGCTCTGGGGCCAACGTCCTGACTTTC. Encoded protein: CASSRFETGQGSGANVLTF.

The rearrangement uses TRBV11-1 and TRBJ2-5; possible D gene TRBD2, 6 bases. The CDR3 has 14 amino acids. Per germline, CDR1 SGHAT and CDR2 FQDESV (reference sequence). Trimming stripped 7 bases from V and 2 bases from J, with 14 bases between. The CDR3 DNA follows: TGTGCCAGCACCCTGGGGGGAGATCAAGAGACCCAGTACTTC. Translated: CASTLGGDQETQYF.

Comments on this clone: Other DNA sequences in this specimen translate into the identical CDR3. The J gene is TRBJ1-1, the V gene TRBV18, with TRBD1 as a possible D gene (5 bases). The V end lost 3 bases, the J end lost 1 base, and 6 bases lay between the germline ends. This CDR3 is 13 amino acids long. Germline V gene lookup returns CDR1 KGHSH and CDR2 LQKENI. The CDR3: CASSPGQNTEAFF. The CDR3, as DNA: TGTGCCAGCTCACCCGGACAGAACACTGAAGCTTTCTTT.

This clone was seen only a few times. J is TRBJ1-5 and V is TRBV28; no clear D. Trimming pared 3 bases from V and 5 bases from J, leaving 11 bases between. Germline values: CDR1 MDHEN, CDR2 SYDVKM. This CDR3 is 14 amino acids long. CDR3 amino acids: CASSFSPGYQPQHF. The CDR3 bases are TGTGCCAGCAGTTTCTCGCCGGGCTATCAGCCCCAGCATTTT.

The V call is TRBV28, the J call TRBJ2-7, with 10 bases matching TRBD1. The V and J ends lost 6 bases and 3 bases, in that order; junction bases with no gene match: 17. The CDR3 spans 18 residues. Germline loops: CDR1 MDHEN, CDR2 SYDVKM. CDR3 coding DNA: TGTGCCAGCAGCTCGCCGCTCGCCAACCGGGACAGGGGCTACGAGCAGTACTTC. The encoded protein is CASSSPLANRDRGYEQYF.

This clone turned up a few times. The chain joins TRBV5-4 to TRBJ2-1; 11 bases line up with TRBD2. The V and J ends lost 3 bases and 8 bases, in that order; junction bases with no gene match: 7. Germline V gene data show CDR1 as SGHNT and CDR2 as YYREEE (reference sequence). This CDR3 is 15 amino acids long. CDR3: CASSSGTSGVYEQFF. CDR3 sequence (DNA): TGTGCCAGCAGCTCCGGGACTAGCGGCGTCTATGAGCAGTTCTTC.

This clone was counted a few times. CDR3 sequence: CASSFGTGLDQETQYF. The CDR3 nucleotides read TGTGCCAGCAGCTTTGGGACAGGGTTAGATCAAGAGACCCAGTACTTC. This rearrangement joins TRBV7-9 to TRBJ2-5; 9 nucleotides line up with TRBD1. The CDR3 spans 16 residues. Germline loops: CDR1 SEHNR, CDR2 FQNEAQ (reference sequence). V gave up 3 bases and J gave up 2 bases; unmatched junction bases: 7.

This sequence joins TRBV19 and TRBJ2-7; 9 nucleotides match TRBD2. The CDR3 loop spans 14 amino acids. From germline, CDR1 is LNHDA and CDR2 SQIVND (reference sequence). V lost 5 bases and J lost 3; bases outside the gene matches: 5. CDR3 residues: CASSLELAGYEQYF. For the CDR3, the DNA is TGTGCCAGTAGTTTGGAACTAGCGGGCTACGAGCAGTACTTC.